This TCR beta chain stems from a study of sequential checkpoint blockade in melanoma. On the study more broadly: After both sequences, patients received maintenance nivolumab.

Treatment: randomized to nivolumab then ipilimumab (arm A) or the reverse (arm B). Live CD3+CD8+ CD19− CD56− cells were sorted from PBMCs. The assay was immunoSEQ multiplex PCR, and TCRdb's table has in-frame clones only and misses some. Counted here are about 40,000 clones, about nine tenths occurring once; the ten biggest clones make up roughly an eighth. From germline, CDR1 is MNHEY and CDR2 SMNVEV (reference sequence). The CDR3 covers 13 residues. Trimming cost V 3 bases and J 3 bases, with 9 bases left between them. Sample: CD8+ T cells sorted from blood (inferred from file names), taken from a patient given nivolumab and ipilimumab in sequence. V and J are TRBV27 and TRBJ2-7, with D tentatively TRBD1 (6 bases). The TCR sequence derives from a human donor with melanoma. The CDR3 here is CASSFSGDYEQYF. Written as DNA, the CDR3 is TGTGCCAGCAGTTTTTCAGGGGACTACGAGCAGTACTTC.